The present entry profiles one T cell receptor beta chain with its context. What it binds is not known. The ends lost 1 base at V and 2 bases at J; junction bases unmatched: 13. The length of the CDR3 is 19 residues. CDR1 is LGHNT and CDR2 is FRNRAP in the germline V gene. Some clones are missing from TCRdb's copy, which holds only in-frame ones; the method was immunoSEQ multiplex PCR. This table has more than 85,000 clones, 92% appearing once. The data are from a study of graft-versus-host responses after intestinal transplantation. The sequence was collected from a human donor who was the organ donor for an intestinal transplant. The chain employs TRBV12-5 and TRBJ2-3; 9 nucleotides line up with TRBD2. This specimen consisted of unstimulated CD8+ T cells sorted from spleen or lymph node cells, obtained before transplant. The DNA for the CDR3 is TGTGCTAGTGGTTTGGCACCGTATGTAGCGGGGGTCTTCACAGATACGCAGTATTTT. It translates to CASGLAPYVAGVFTDTQYF.